Here is one T cell receptor (beta chain) with its context. It lacks a known antigen. Base qualities were left out, and no much larger clone turns up one base away. This record comes from a study of beta chain features in type 1 diabetes (dated by TCRdb to the late 2010s). Looking at the study overall: Patients and healthy donors did not differ in mean age, gender distribution, total cell number or subset yield. A total of 107,917,701 sorted cells were examined across all samples, and the number of cells per subset was strongly correlated with RNA yield. The study compared the TCRB repertoires of sorted circulating CD4+ T cell subsets in recently diagnosed type 1 diabetes patients with those in matched healthy donors. Naive and central memory subsets were obtained from all 28 donors, but regulatory and stem cell-like memory subsets were isolated from only 8 patients and about 8 healthy donors.

The CDR3, from cysteine to phenylalanine, totals 15 residues. Here the CDR3 DNA is all that survives: 45 bases in frame from base 1. V is pruned by 0 bases and J by 0 bases, leaving 0 bases of the junction without a gene match. The germline V gene gives CDR1 as SGHRS and CDR2 as YFSETQ. Each donor gave one peripheral blood draw, averaging approximately 0.11 L, which was collected into heparinised tubes. Naive, central memory, regulatory and stem cell-like memory CD4+ T cells were sorted on a BD FACSAria II using a panel including CD45RO, CCR7, CD25, CD127, CD95 and CD27. A purity above 98% was achieved for all sorted populations. PBMCs were separated immediately by Lymphoprep density gradient centrifugation and were stained directly, without being cultured. So that batch effects would be minimized, each experiment stained and sorted samples in pairs, pairing one healthy donor with one patient. All of the isolated RNA was reverse transcribed with the High Capacity cDNA Reverse Transcription Kit, so expressed TCRB transcripts were sequenced. Deep immunoSEQ sequencing was applied to naive, central memory and regulatory T cell samples, giving an average of about 3.8 million total reads per sample. Sorted cells were lysed in RLT buffer, and RNA was extracted using DNase-treated RNeasy Micro or Mini kits according to cell number. To prevent cross-contamination, each cell subset was processed individually, whereas patient and healthy donor samples were processed jointly. TCRB sequences were amplified from cDNA with the immunoSEQ multiplex PCR, producing 87-bp fragments spanning the CDR3 region. Amplicons were sequenced on the Illumina HiSeq platform. Per the original workflow: PCR bias was corrected computationally using synthetic template baselines, and reads within Hamming distance 2 were collapsed, with unmergeable singletons discarded. Reads were aligned against IMGT so that V, D and J genes, CDR3 length and insertions or deletions at six rearrangement sites could be assigned. Within each subset, clonotype counts were normalized to the number of sorted cells before true diversity and Gini coefficients were calculated with the tcR R package. Repertoire sharing was quantified using the overlap coefficient calculated on TCRB nucleotide sequences. The source is immuneACCESS, and TCRdb retained only in-frame sequences with V and J called. Part of the clones is not carried over; for the studies checked, unresolved V genes explain less than half of this, and the remainder is unexplained. The V and J calls and the clone size are those of that table, but D and trimming were determined from the DNA. In this sample the table shows about 140,000 clones, 9% to 10% of which occur a single time. Of the sample, approximately 0.69% is held by the ten largest clones.

The research as a whole found: At VDJ recombination sites, patients with type 1 diabetes made fewer insertions and deleted more nucleotides, a pattern implying thymic rearrangement abnormalities. HLA sub-analyses involved small numbers of individuals, so any influence of HLA type on TCRB rearrangement remained unresolved. Because cDNA was sequenced instead of genomic DNA, activated cells with high expression could be over-represented, although the groups did not differ in activation or CD3 levels. Naive, central memory and regulatory TCRB repertoires appeared to be more alike among patients than among healthy donors. A moderate but significant shortening of TCRB CDR3 length was observed in type 1 diabetes patients in all four CD4+ subsets. Shorter templates might be favored by PCR, yet because patient and control samples were amplified and corrected together, any such skew would affect both groups equally.

This receptor was taken from a woman aged 40 to 50 in good health. Sequenced material: central memory CD4+ T cells from blood. The rearrangement joined TRBV5-1 to TRBJ1-5, with TRBD1 matching 7 junction bases. CDR3 protein: CASSLDRGSNQPQHF. The nucleotides read TGCGCCAGCAGCTTGGACAGGGGTAGCAATCAGCCCCAGCATTTT.